This T cell receptor beta chain was captured by sequencing in a study of blood T cell repertoires in COVID-19. Cohorts were determined from participant-reported clinical history. Produced via immunoSEQ multiplex PCR; TCRdb's table is partial and in-frame only. The profile shows some 300,000 clones, just under 90% of them singletons. Sequencing used PBMCs or T cells enriched from blood (not recorded which). The clonotype comes from a woman in her forties or fifties who had been exposed to COVID-19.

The CDR3 region is CASSQGGSYEQYF. In DNA, the CDR3 is TGTGCCAGCAGTCAGGGGGGTTCCTACGAGCAGTACTTC. The rearrangement links TRBV5-6 to TRBJ2-7; the D gene is possibly TRBD1 (7 bases). This CDR3 has 13 amino acids. Trimming shortened V by 5 bases and J by 1 base, and 10 bases separated the two germline ends. The germline gives CDR1 SGHDT, CDR2 YYEEEE.